What follows are 15 T cell receptor beta chains derived from one specimen sequenced in a study of response to subunit inactivated influenza vaccine. TCRdb reprocessed the RT-PCR reads with MiXCR, giving one entry per CDR3 protein. This sample yields about 800,000 distinct CDR3 sequences, of which approximately 21% are seen a single time; 10% to 13% belongs to the top ten. This specimen consisted of PBMCs from blood, obtained more than 4 days after vaccination. The receptors here all came from a middle-aged man who received an inactivated influenza vaccine.

The CDR3, as DNA: TGCAGTGCTAGATCGGACAGTTATAGCAATCAGCCCCAGCATTTT. It is translated as CSARSDSYSNQPQHF. The chain recombines TRBV20-1 with TRBJ1-5, with D maybe TRBD1 (6 bases). V was clipped by 2 bases and J by 0 bases, with 11 bases between them. CDR3 length equals 15 residues. Germline loops: CDR1 DFQATT, CDR2 SNEGSKA (reference sequence).

The V gene is TRBV9, the J gene TRBJ2-1; TRBD1 matches 12 bases. The V gene end was trimmed by 4 bases and the J gene end by 8 bases; junction bases not matched to a gene: 7. CDR3 length: 15 residues. Germline V gene data show CDR1 as SGDLS and CDR2 as YYNGEE. The CDR3 bases are TGTGCCAGCAGCTCATGGGACAGGGGGCAACATGAGCAGTTCTTC. This translates into CASSSWDRGQHEQFF.

This clonotype showed up many times. The chain employs TRBV10-3 and TRBJ2-4, with TRBD2 as a possible D gene (5 bases). Germline loops: CDR1 ENHRY, CDR2 SYGVKD. The CDR3 spans 14 residues. V gave up 3 bases and J gave up 0 bases, with 6 bases separating them. CDR3 DNA: TGTGCCATCAGTGACGGGGTAGCCAAAAACATTCAGTACTTC. Residues: CAISDGVAKNIQYF.

CDR3 sequence (DNA): TGTGCCAGCAGCTTACGCCGTATTACAACCGGGACAGTCACCTATGGCTACACCTTC. Translation: CASSLRRITTGTVTYGYTF. The chain uses TRBV7-2 and TRBJ1-2; TRBD1 agrees at 7 bases. The length of the CDR3 is 19 residues. Germline-derived CDR1 and CDR2 are SGHTA and FQGNSA. The trim removed 2 bases at V and 4 bases at J, leaving 19 bases unmatched.

This clonotype was seen a handful of times. The chain carries TRBV12-3 or TRBV12-4 and TRBJ2-7; D is uncertain. The CDR3 spans 14 residues. V dropped 5 bases and J dropped 3 bases, with 14 bases sitting between them. CDR3 nucleotides: TGTGCCAGCAGTCCTGGGATCCCGGGCTACGAGCAGTACTTC. Translated: CASSPGIPGYEQYF.

This clonotype was detected only a few times. The rearrangement uses TRBV21-1 and TRBJ2-7; the listed D gene, TRBD1, was not tested against the DNA. TRBV21-1 is deemed a pseudogene. There are 14 residues in the CDR3. The CDR3 DNA sequence: TGTGCCAGCAGCAAAGCGCAGGGGGCCTACGAGCAGTACTTC. It specifies CASSKAQGAYEQYF.

The chain uses TRBV25-1 and TRBJ2-1; TRBD1 agrees at 7 bases. After removal of 3 bases from V and 4 bases from J, the junction contained 12 bases not matched to a gene. The CDR3 is 17 residues long. Looked up from germline, CDR1 is MGHDK and CDR2 is SYGVNS. CDR3 protein: CASSESTKDRSYNEQFF. The CDR3 region has the DNA TGTGCCAGCAGTGAGTCGACGAAGGACAGGAGTTACAATGAGCAGTTCTTC.

The rearrangement links TRBV29-1 to TRBJ2-2; D may be TRBD1 (5 bases). Germline CDR1 is SQVTM and CDR2 is ANQGSEA. V was trimmed by 4 bases and J by 5 bases, leaving 20 bases between them. The CDR3 sequence is 16 residues long. As DNA, the CDR3 is TGCAGCGTTGCTGCGTCGAAAGGCGCAGGGACCGGGGAGCTGTTTTTT. Amino acids: CSVAASKGAGTGELFF.

This clonotype occurred a few times. The chain links TRBV20-1 to TRBJ2-1, with 11 bases identical to TRBD2. The CDR3 has 14 residues. The J segment lost 8 bases and the V segment lost 6 bases, leaving 9 bases of the junction unmatched. In germline, CDR1 is DFQATT, CDR2 SNEGSKA (reference sequence). CDR3: CSAPVAGGPYEQFF. DNA for the CDR3: TGCAGTGCCCCCGTAGCGGGAGGGCCCTATGAGCAGTTCTTC.

This clonotype occurred a few times. The chain is built from TRBV20-1 and TRBJ2-3; tentatively, D is TRBD1 (7 bases). Germline lookup yields CDR1 DFQATT and CDR2 SNEGSKA (reference sequence). The CDR3 is made up of 20 amino acids. V was clipped by 0 bases and J by 4 bases, with 29 bases between them. CDR3: CSARDVSGEAGGTFPDTQYF. The CDR3 region has the DNA TGCAGTGCTAGAGATGTGTCGGGCGAAGCAGGGGGGACGTTCCCAGATACGCAGTATTTT.

This clonotype has a handful of counts. V usage is TRBV12-3 or TRBV12-4 and J usage is TRBJ2-1, with TRBD2 matching 8 bases. With V trimmed by 5 bases and J by 7 bases, 10 bases remained unmatched. The CDR3 consists of 15 residues. CDR3 nucleotides: TGTGCCAGCAGTAATAGCGGGGTATCCGGGAATGAGCAGTTCTTC. The encoded protein is CASSNSGVSGNEQFF.

The chain recombines TRBV10-3 with TRBJ2-1, with TRBD2 matching over 9 bases. CDR1 ENHRY and CDR2 SYGVKD come from the germline V gene. Trimming removed 7 bases from V and 6 bases from J; junction bases left unmatched: 10. This CDR3 region has 15 residues. Here the CDR3 DNA reads TGTGCCATCACCGGAACGGGACTAGCCGGCAATGAGCAGTTCTTC. This gives the protein CAITGTGLAGNEQFF.

This clonotype has only a few counts. The V gene is TRBV11-2, the J gene TRBJ2-7; D might be TRBD1 (5 bases). CDR1 SGHAT and CDR2 FQNNGV come from the germline V gene. This CDR3 has 15 residues. Trimming cost V 1 base and J 0 bases, with 10 bases left between them. The CDR3 DNA is TGTGCCAGCAGCTTAGGGGGCGTATTCTCCTACGAGCAGTACTTC. Amino acid sequence: CASSLGGVFSYEQYF.

The chain links TRBV9 to TRBJ2-2; D might be TRBD2 (5 bases). Germline CDR1 is SGDLS and CDR2 is YYNGEE. This CDR3 is 15 amino acids long. With 4 bases removed from V and 5 bases from J, the gap between germline ends came to 15 bases. CDR3 nucleotide sequence: TGTGCCAGCAGCCCCCGAGGGTTTGGGACCGGGGAGCTGTTTTTT. Its translation: CASSPRGFGTGELFF.

CDR3 bases: TGTGCCCACGCACCCGGACAGCCCCCCTACGAGCAGTACTTC. This sequence encodes CAHAPGQPPYEQYF. The V gene is TRBV28, the J gene TRBJ2-7, with TRBD1 as a possible D gene (6 bases). Trimming pared 11 bases from V and 2 bases from J, leaving 19 bases between. The germline gives CDR1 MDHEN, CDR2 SYDVKM. The CDR3 is made up of 14 amino acids. The whole variable domain, remainder taken from reference TRBV28 and TRBJ2-7, is DVKVTQSSRYLVKRTGEKVFLECVQDMDHENMFWYRQDPGLGLRLIYFSYDVKMKEKGDIPEGYSVSREKKERFSLILESASTNQTSMYLCAHAPGQPPYEQYFGPGTRLTVT.